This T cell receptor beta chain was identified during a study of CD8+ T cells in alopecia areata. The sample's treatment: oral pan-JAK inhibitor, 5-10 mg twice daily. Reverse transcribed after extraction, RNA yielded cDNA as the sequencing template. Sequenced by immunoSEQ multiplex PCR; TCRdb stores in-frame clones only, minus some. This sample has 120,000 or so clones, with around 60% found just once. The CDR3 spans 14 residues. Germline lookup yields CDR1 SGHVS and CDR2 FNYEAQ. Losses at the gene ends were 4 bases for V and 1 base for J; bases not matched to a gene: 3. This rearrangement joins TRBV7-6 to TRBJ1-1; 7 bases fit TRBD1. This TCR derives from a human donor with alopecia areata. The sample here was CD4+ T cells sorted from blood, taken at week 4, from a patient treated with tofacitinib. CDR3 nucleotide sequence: TGTGCCAGCAGCTGGGACAGAGCGAACACTGAAGCTTTCTTT. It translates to CASSWDRANTEAFF.